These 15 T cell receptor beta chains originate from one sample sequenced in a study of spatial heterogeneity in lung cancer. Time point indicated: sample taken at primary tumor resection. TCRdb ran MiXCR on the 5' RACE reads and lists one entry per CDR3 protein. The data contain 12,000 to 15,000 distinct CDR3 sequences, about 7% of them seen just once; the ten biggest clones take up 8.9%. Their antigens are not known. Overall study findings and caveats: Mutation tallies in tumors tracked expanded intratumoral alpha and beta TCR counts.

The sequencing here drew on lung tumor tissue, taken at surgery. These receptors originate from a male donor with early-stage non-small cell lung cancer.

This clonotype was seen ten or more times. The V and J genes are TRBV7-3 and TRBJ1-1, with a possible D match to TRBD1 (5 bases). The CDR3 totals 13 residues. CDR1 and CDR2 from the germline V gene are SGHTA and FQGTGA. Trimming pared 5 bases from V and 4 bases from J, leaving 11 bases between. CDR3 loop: CASSRQGFTEAFF. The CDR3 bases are TGTGCCAGCAGCCGTCAGGGCTTCACTGAAGCTTTCTTT. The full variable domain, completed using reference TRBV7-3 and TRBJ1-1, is GAGVSQTPSNKVTEKGKYVELRCDPISGHTALYWYRQSLGQGPEFLIYFQGTGAADDSGLPNDRFFAVRPEGSVSTLKIQRTERGDSAVYLCASSRQGFTEAFFGQGTRLTVV.

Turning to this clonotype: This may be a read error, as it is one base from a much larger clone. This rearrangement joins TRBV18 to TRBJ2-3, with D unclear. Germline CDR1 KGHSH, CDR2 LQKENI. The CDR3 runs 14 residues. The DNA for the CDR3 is TGTGTCAGCTCACCATATCAGAGCACAGATACGCAGTATTTT. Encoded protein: CVSSPYQSTDTQYF.

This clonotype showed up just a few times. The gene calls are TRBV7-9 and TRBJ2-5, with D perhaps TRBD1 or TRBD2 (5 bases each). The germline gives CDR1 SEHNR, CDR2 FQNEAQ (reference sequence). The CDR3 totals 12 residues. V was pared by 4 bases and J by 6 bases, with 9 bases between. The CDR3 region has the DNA TGTGCCAGCAGCTATGGGGGACAGACCCAGTACTTC. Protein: CASSYGGQTQYF.

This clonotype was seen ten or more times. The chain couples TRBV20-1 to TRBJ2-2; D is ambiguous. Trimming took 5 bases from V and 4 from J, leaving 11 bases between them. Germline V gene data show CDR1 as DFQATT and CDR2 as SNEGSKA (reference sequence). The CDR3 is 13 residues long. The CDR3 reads CSADADGTGELFF. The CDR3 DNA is TGCAGTGCTGACGCGGACGGCACCGGGGAGCTGTTTTTT.

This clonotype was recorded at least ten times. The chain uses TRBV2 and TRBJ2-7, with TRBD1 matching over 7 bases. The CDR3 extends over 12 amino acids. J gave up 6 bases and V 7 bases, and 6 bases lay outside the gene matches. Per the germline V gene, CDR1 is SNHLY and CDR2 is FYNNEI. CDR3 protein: CASTTGVSEQYV. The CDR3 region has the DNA TGTGCCAGCACAACAGGGGTTAGCGAGCAGTACGTC.

The CDR3 sequence is CASSYSGGRRAYEQYF. In DNA, the CDR3 is TGTGCCAGCAGTTACTCTGGCGGGAGAAGGGCCTACGAGCAGTACTTC. The chain uses TRBV6-6 and TRBJ2-7; 7 nucleotides align to TRBD2. Per the germline V gene, CDR1 is MNHNY and CDR2 is SVGAGI (reference sequence). V was clipped by 0 bases and J by 2 bases; unmatched bases: 7. The CDR3 is 16 amino acids.

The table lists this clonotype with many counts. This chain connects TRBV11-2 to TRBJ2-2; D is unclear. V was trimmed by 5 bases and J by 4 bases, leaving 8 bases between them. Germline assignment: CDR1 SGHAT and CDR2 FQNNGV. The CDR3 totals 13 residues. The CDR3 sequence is CASSPSFTGELFF. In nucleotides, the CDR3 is TGTGCCAGCAGCCCCAGTTTCACCGGGGAGCTGTTTTTT.

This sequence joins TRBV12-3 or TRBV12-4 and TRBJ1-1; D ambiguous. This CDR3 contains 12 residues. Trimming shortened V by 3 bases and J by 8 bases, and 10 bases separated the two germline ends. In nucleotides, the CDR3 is TGTGCCAGCAGTTTTCGATCGAGAGAAGCTTTCTTT. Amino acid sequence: CASSFRSREAFF.

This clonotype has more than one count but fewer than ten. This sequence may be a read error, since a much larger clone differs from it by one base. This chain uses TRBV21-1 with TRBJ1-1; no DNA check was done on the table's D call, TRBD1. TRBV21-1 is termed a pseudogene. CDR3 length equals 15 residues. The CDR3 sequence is CASSLKTGTNTEAFF. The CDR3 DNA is TGTGCCAGCAGCTTAAAGACAGGGACGAACACTGAAGCTTTCTTT.

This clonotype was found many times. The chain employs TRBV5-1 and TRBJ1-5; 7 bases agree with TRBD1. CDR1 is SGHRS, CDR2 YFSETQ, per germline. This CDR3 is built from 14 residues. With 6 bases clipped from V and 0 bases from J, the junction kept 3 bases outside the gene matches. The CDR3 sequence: CASTRQGSNQPQHF. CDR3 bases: TGCGCCAGCACAAGACAGGGTAGCAATCAGCCCCAGCATTTT.

CDR3 DNA: TGCGCCAGCAGCTTAACTAGCGGACCTTCCTACGAGCAGTACTTC. Amino acids: CASSLTSGPSYEQYF. V gene TRBV5-1 combines with J gene TRBJ2-7, with 8 bases fitting TRBD2. Germline V gene data show CDR1 as SGHRS and CDR2 as YFSETQ. The CDR3 is made up of 15 amino acids. V lost 2 bases, J lost 1 base, and 5 bases stayed unmatched. The variable domain in full, with the rest retrieved from reference TRBV5-1 and TRBJ2-7, is KAGVTQTPRYLIKTRGQQVTLSCSPISGHRSVSWYQQTPGQGLQFLFEYFSETQRNKGNFPGRFSGRQFSNSRSEMNVSTLELGDSALYLCASSLTSGPSYEQYFGPGTRLTVT.

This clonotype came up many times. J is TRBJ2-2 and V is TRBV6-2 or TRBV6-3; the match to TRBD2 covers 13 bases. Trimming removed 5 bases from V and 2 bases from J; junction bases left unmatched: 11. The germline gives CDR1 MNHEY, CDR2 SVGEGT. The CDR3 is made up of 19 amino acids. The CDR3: CASSTNRGTSGVNTGELFF. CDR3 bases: TGTGCCAGCAGTACGAACAGAGGGACTAGCGGGGTTAACACCGGGGAGCTGTTTTTT.

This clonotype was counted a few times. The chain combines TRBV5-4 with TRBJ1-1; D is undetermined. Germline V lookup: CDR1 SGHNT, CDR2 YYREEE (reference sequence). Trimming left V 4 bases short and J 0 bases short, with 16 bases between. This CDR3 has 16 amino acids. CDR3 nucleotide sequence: TGTGCCAGCAGCGGTAGATACCGAAGTTTGAACACTGAAGCTTTCTTT. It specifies CASSGRYRSLNTEAFF.

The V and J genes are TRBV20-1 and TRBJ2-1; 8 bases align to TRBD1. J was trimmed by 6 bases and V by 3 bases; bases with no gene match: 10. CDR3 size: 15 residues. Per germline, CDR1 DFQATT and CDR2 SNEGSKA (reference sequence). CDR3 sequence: CSASNNPDRGNEQFF. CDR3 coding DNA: TGCAGTGCTAGTAACAACCCTGACAGGGGCAATGAGCAGTTCTTC.

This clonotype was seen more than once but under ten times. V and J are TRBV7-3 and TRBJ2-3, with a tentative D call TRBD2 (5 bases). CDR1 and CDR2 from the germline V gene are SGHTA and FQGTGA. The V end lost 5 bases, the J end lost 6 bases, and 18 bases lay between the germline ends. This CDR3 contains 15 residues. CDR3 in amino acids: CASSPVGPRRDTQYF. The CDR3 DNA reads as TGTGCCAGCAGCCCAGTGGGCCCGAGGAGGGATACGCAGTATTTT.